Following are 3 T cell receptor beta chains from one sample sequenced in a study of OX40 agonist ivuxolimab in advanced cancers. Clones were sequenced by immunoSEQ multiplex PCR, and TCRdb holds only the in-frame ones, with some missing. The sample holds tens of thousands of clones, 85% to 90% seen once. Sequenced material: CD4+ or CD8+ T cells sorted from blood, taken in a trial of the OX40 agonist ivuxolimab. Receptors were obtained from an adult with an advanced solid tumor such as melanoma, head and neck, liver or kidney cancer.

This clone has just a few counts. The chain joins TRBV10-3 to TRBJ2-7, with D possibly being TRBD2 (6 bases). Trimming pared 3 bases from V and 3 bases from J, leaving 9 bases between. The CDR3 has 13 residues. The germline CDR1 and CDR2 sequences are ENHRY and SYGVKD. The CDR3 DNA follows: TGTGCCATCAGTGAAGCGGGCGGCTACGAGCAGTACTTC. Encoded protein: CAISEAGGYEQYF.

This clone was found once. The rearrangement joins TRBV7-9 to TRBJ2-3, with D possibly TRBD1 on 6 matching bases. With 5 bases removed from V and 6 bases from J, the gap between germline ends came to 12 bases. Germline-derived CDR1 and CDR2 are SEHNR and FQNEAQ (reference sequence). This CDR3 is 13 amino acids long. CDR3 region: CASSLLQGDTQYF. DNA of the CDR3: TGTGCCAGCAGCCTCCTGCAGGGGGATACGCAGTATTTT.

V gene TRBV5-1 combines with J gene TRBJ2-7; D is undetermined. Germline V gene sequence: CDR1 SGHRS, CDR2 YFSETQ. V dropped 0 bases and J dropped 7 bases, with 11 bases sitting between them. The CDR3 is 13 amino acids. The CDR3 region is CASSLVGLGEQYF. CDR3 DNA: TGCGCCAGCAGCTTGGTAGGGTTGGGGGAGCAGTACTTC.